The 23 T cell receptor beta chains reported below all come from one sample, sequenced in a study of T-cell reconstitution after alpha-beta-depleted transplantation in children. Using unique molecular identifiers, the investigators prepared the TCRbeta library. TCRdb analysed the PCR reads with MiXCR anew, one entry per CDR3 protein. Of some 150,000 distinct CDR3 sequences detected, around 8.5% appear once; the ten largest clones hold 15% to 20%. This specimen was PBMCs, mostly from graft donor cells, taken 180 days after TCRalphabeta/CD19-depleted stem cell transplant. The origin of the receptors is a female patient under 10 years old who had a stem cell transplant for congenital amegakaryocytic thrombocytopenia, so the T cells may come from the graft donor.

In its sample, this clonotype was seen a few times. This rearrangement joins TRBV4-2 to TRBJ1-4, with D tentatively TRBD1 (5 bases). Germline V gene sequence: CDR1 LGHNA, CDR2 YNFKEQ. V was shortened by 1 base and J by 4 bases, with 7 bases between the two germline ends. The CDR3 covers 14 residues. The CDR3: CASSQGGINEKLFF. The CDR3 DNA is TGTGCCAGCAGCCAAGGGGGGATTAATGAAAAACTGTTTTTT.

The chain joins TRBV25-1 to TRBJ2-7; 7 positions agree with TRBD1. The CDR3 covers 16 residues. CDR1 is MGHDK and CDR2 is SYGVNS in the germline V gene. V shed 2 bases and J 2 bases; nucleotides not matched to a gene: 9. CDR3 region: CASSEGLSRGTYEQYF. CDR3 nucleotides: TGTGCCAGCAGTGAAGGGCTGAGCAGGGGGACCTACGAGCAGTACTTC.

This clonotype was seen repeatedly, ten times or more. CDR3 loop: CASNRPGASGNTIYF. The DNA of the CDR3 is TGTGCCAGCAACCGACCGGGGGCGAGTGGAAACACCATATATTTT. V is TRBV6-1 and J is TRBJ1-3; a possible D gene is TRBD1 (6 bases). The V end lost 7 bases, the J end lost 3 bases, and 16 bases lay between the germline ends. CDR1 MNHNS and CDR2 SASEGT come from the germline V gene. This CDR3 is 15 amino acids long.

This clonotype showed up many times. The chain has TRBV5-1 and TRBJ2-3; D might be TRBD2 (6 bases). CDR1 SGHRS and CDR2 YFSETQ come from the germline V gene. This CDR3 region has 15 residues. Trimming shortened V by 0 bases and J by 0 bases, and 8 bases separated the two germline ends. CDR3 DNA sequence: TGCGCCAGCAGCTTGGACGGGACTAGCACAGATACGCAGTATTTT. The encoded protein is CASSLDGTSTDTQYF.

The sample holds many counts of this clonotype. The gene calls are TRBV5-1 and TRBJ2-4, with 7 positions matching TRBD2. The CDR3 runs 15 residues. V dropped 3 bases and J dropped 2; count of bases not matched to a gene: 5. From germline, CDR1 is SGHRS and CDR2 YFSETQ. The chain's CDR3 is CASSSTAGSKNIQYF. CDR3 sequence (DNA): TGCGCCAGCAGCTCCACAGCGGGGTCCAAAAACATTCAGTACTTC.

This clonotype was picked up many times. The genes are TRBV12-3 or TRBV12-4 and TRBJ2-1, with 9 bases lining up with TRBD1. This CDR3 is 13 amino acids long. V lost 5 bases, J lost 13 bases, and 9 bases stayed unmatched. The CDR3 loop reads CASSIGDRDHQFF. The DNA of the CDR3 is TGTGCCAGCAGTATCGGGGACAGGGATCACCAGTTCTTC.

This clonotype was observed at least ten times. This chain connects TRBV5-1 to TRBJ2-2, with TRBD2 identical over 7 bases. With V trimmed by 4 bases and J by 7 bases, 7 bases remained unmatched. Per germline, CDR1 SGHRS and CDR2 YFSETQ. The CDR3 covers 14 residues. CDR3 loop: CASSAGTTGGELFF. CDR3 sequence (DNA): TGCGCCAGCAGCGCCGGGACTACGGGCGGGGAGCTGTTTTTT. Supplemented by reference TRBV5-1 and TRBJ2-2, the full variable domain reads KAGVTQTPRYLIKTRGQQVTLSCSPISGHRSVSWYQQTPGQGLQFLFEYFSETQRNKGNFPGRFSGRQFSNSRSEMNVSTLELGDSALYLCASSAGTTGGELFFGEGSRLTVL.

This clonotype has a count of ten or more. CDR3 sequence reads: CASSLVQGTDTQYF. The CDR3 DNA is TGTGCCAGCAGTTTGGTACAGGGCACAGATACGCAGTATTTT. This chain joins TRBV12-3 or TRBV12-4 and TRBJ2-3; D may be TRBD1 (5 bases). Trimming took off 3 bases at V and 1 base at J, with 8 bases between the two ends. The CDR3 covers 14 residues.

The V call is TRBV7-9, the J call TRBJ1-5; TRBD1 is a possible D gene (6 bases). This CDR3 region has 16 residues. The germline V gene encodes CDR1 SEHNR and CDR2 FQNEAQ (reference sequence). Trimming took off 5 bases at V and 5 bases at J, with 19 bases between the two ends. This chain's CDR3 is CASSKGQLGPHQPQHF. CDR3 bases: TGTGCCAGCAGCAAAGGACAGCTAGGACCCCATCAGCCCCAGCATTTT.

This chain connects TRBV6-1 to TRBJ1-2; D gene uncertain. The V gene lost 10 bases and the J gene lost 8 bases, with 23 bases spanning the gap. In germline, CDR1 is MNHNS, CDR2 SASEGT. The CDR3 consists of 14 residues. CDR3 loop: CATSPSTQAKGYTF. Written as DNA, the CDR3 is TGTGCCACCTCCCCAAGCACCCAAGCCAAGGGCTACACCTTC.

The V and J genes are TRBV7-9 and TRBJ1-4, with a tentative D call TRBD1 (5 bases). V lost 3 bases, J lost 8 bases, and 13 bases lay in between. The CDR3 has 14 residues. In germline, CDR1 is SEHNR, CDR2 FQNEAQ (reference sequence). The CDR3 sequence: CASSLVGRGEKLFF. The DNA of the CDR3 is TGTGCCAGCAGCTTGGTGGGGCGCGGGGAAAAACTGTTTTTT.

There are many counts of this clonotype. The chain links TRBV20-1 to TRBJ2-3; perhaps TRBD2 as D (5 bases). V gave up 6 bases and J gave up 4 bases, with 20 bases separating them. The CDR3 runs 15 residues. Germline CDR1 and CDR2: DFQATT and SNEGSKA (reference sequence). CDR3 loop: CSADVVRARPDTQYF. Here the CDR3 DNA reads TGCAGTGCCGATGTGGTGAGGGCCCGGCCAGATACGCAGTATTTT.

The chain recombines TRBV5-1 with TRBJ2-2, with D possibly matching TRBD2 (6 bases). The germline gives CDR1 SGHRS, CDR2 YFSETQ. Trimming took off 4 bases at V and 6 bases at J, with 19 bases between the two ends. The CDR3 covers 16 residues. The CDR3 DNA reads TGCGCCAGCAGCCCACCCGGGCCGGAGGGAGCCGGGGAGCTGTTTTTT. Translated: CASSPPGPEGAGELFF.

This clonotype was counted ten times or more. The chain is built from TRBV4-1 and TRBJ2-1; D unresolved. Germline V lookup: CDR1 MGHRA, CDR2 YSYEKL. The ends were cut back, 6 bases at V and 9 bases at J, with 15 bases in the middle. The CDR3 has 13 amino acids. In DNA form, the CDR3 reads TGCGCCAGCAGTACGACGGAGATCACTGAGCAGTTCTTC. Protein sequence: CASSTTEITEQFF.

This rearrangement joins TRBV7-9 to TRBJ2-1, with D perhaps matching TRBD1 (6 bases). The CDR3 is made up of 12 amino acids. Germline V gene sequence: CDR1 SEHNR, CDR2 FQNEAQ (reference sequence). Trimming cost V 3 bases and J 10 bases, with 10 bases left between them. The CDR3 here is CASSFWTEEQFF. In DNA, the CDR3 is TGTGCCAGCAGCTTCTGGACAGAGGAGCAGTTCTTC.

This chain uses TRBV6-5 with TRBJ2-5, with D possibly matching TRBD1 (6 bases). The germline CDR1 and CDR2 sequences are MNHEY and SVGAGI. The CDR3 has 14 amino acids. The ends were cut back, 5 bases at V and 0 bases at J, with 10 bases in the middle. CDR3 nucleotides: TGTGCCAGCAGTCGACAGGACCACCAAGAGACCCAGTACTTC. Translated: CASSRQDHQETQYF.

This clonotype has a count of ten or more. The rearrangement links TRBV29-1 to TRBJ1-3, with TRBD1 matching 10 bases. CDR1 and CDR2 from the germline V gene are SQVTM and ANQGSEA. V gave up 7 bases and J gave up 0 bases; unmatched junction bases: 3. The CDR3 spans 14 residues. CDR3 amino acids: CSAGQGNSGNTIYF. The CDR3 DNA follows: TGCAGCGCGGGACAGGGGAACTCTGGAAACACCATATATTTT.

This clonotype was counted between two and nine times. The chain employs TRBV20-1 and TRBJ2-5, with 8 bases lining up with TRBD2. Germline CDR1 DFQATT, CDR2 SNEGSKA (reference sequence). V shed 2 bases and J 1 base; nucleotides not matched to a gene: 12. The CDR3 is 17 amino acids. This CDR3 is CSARNPGLAGSQETQYF. The CDR3 nucleotides are TGCAGTGCTAGAAATCCTGGGCTAGCGGGTTCCCAAGAGACCCAGTACTTC.

This clonotype was seen many times. V gene TRBV18 combines with J gene TRBJ1-2; D unresolved. In germline, CDR1 is KGHSH, CDR2 LQKENI. The CDR3 extends over 18 amino acids. Trimming left V 2 bases short and J 6 bases short, with 25 bases between. CDR3 nucleotide sequence: TGTGCCAGCTCACCATTGCGGGTAGATTTCCGGCCGGGGAATGGCTACACCTTC. Encoded protein: CASSPLRVDFRPGNGYTF.

This clonotype occurred a few times. The chain combines TRBV6-1 with TRBJ2-1, with no clear D. The length of the CDR3 is 14 residues. V lost 7 bases to trimming and J lost 5 bases, with 15 bases between them. CDR1 MNHNS and CDR2 SASEGT come from the germline V gene. DNA of the CDR3: TGTGCCAGCAAGCCAGGAGTGAGTGACAATGAGCAGTTCTTC. It is translated as CASKPGVSDNEQFF.

This sequence joins TRBV5-1 and TRBJ2-1; no clear D gene. The V end was cut by 1 base, the J end by 0 bases, with 8 bases between. CDR1 is SGHRS, CDR2 YFSETQ, per germline. The length of the CDR3 is 15 residues. The CDR3 is CASSLSSGSYNEQFF. In DNA, the CDR3 is TGCGCCAGCAGCTTGTCCTCGGGCTCCTACAATGAGCAGTTCTTC.

This clonotype appeared many times. The chain carries TRBV20-1 and TRBJ2-7, with a tentative D call TRBD2 (5 bases). Germline-derived CDR1 and CDR2 are DFQATT and SNEGSKA (reference sequence). This CDR3 region has 17 residues. Deletions cut 6 bases from V and 3 bases from J, with 27 bases between. In DNA, the CDR3 is TGCAGTGCAACGCTTTTGTTCGGGATTCCTTCCTTCTACGAGCAGTACTTC. As protein: CSATLLFGIPSFYEQYF.

Many counts were recorded for this clonotype. The chain couples TRBV20-1 to TRBJ2-5; the match to TRBD1 covers 7 bases. V lost 5 bases and J lost 5; bases outside the gene matches: 11. This CDR3 region has 14 residues. Germline CDR1 and CDR2: DFQATT and SNEGSKA (reference sequence). CDR3 DNA sequence: TGCAGTGCTCGTACAAGACAGGGTTGGGAGACCCAGTACTTC. This sequence encodes CSARTRQGWETQYF.